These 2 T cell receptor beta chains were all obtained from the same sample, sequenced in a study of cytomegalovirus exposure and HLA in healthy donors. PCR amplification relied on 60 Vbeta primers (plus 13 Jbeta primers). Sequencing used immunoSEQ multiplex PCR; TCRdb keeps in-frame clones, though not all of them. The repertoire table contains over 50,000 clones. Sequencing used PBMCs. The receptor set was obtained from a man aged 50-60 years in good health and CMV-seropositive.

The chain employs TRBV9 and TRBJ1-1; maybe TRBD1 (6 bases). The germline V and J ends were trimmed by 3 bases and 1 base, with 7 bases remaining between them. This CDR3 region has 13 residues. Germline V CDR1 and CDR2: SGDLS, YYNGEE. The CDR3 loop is CASSAGANTEAFF. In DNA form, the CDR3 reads TGTGCCAGCAGCGCAGGGGCGAACACTGAAGCTTTCTTT.

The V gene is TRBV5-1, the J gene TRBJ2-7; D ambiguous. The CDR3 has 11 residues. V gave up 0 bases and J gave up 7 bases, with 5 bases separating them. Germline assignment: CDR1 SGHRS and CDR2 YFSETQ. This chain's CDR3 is CASSLEREQYF. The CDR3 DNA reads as TGCGCCAGCAGCTTGGAGAGGGAGCAGTACTTC.